The source of this TCR beta chain is a study of T-cell reconstitution after alpha-beta-depleted transplantation in children. This clonotype was seen more than once but under ten times. Antigen specificity is unknown. Germline CDR1 is MNHEY and CDR2 is SVGAGI. The CDR3 is made up of 13 amino acids. Between the trimmed V and J ends, which lost 6 bases and 4 bases, there was a span of 12 bases. Study observations and caveats: The study traced high day-60 TCRbeta diversity in some patients to surviving recipient T cells and thymic progenitors. When one year had passed after transplant, most T-cell counts and diversity came from newly produced T cells. About two months after transplant, alpha-beta T cells reportedly came from several hundred expanded graft clones.

Unique molecular identifiers featured in how the TCRbeta library was prepared. TCRdb reprocessed the PCR reads with MiXCR, giving one entry per CDR3 protein. The sample shows about 980,000 distinct CDR3 sequences, roughly 29% of them seen only once. The chain couples TRBV6-5 to TRBJ1-2; D might be TRBD1 (5 bases). The receptor comes from a boy under two years old who had a stem cell transplant for SCID, so the T cells may come from the graft donor. This sample comprised PBMCs, mostly from graft donor cells, obtained 360 days after TCRalphabeta/CD19-depleted stem cell transplant. Here the CDR3 DNA reads TGTGCCAGCAGACTCGGACACCTCTATGGCTACACCTTC. It yields the protein CASRLGHLYGYTF.